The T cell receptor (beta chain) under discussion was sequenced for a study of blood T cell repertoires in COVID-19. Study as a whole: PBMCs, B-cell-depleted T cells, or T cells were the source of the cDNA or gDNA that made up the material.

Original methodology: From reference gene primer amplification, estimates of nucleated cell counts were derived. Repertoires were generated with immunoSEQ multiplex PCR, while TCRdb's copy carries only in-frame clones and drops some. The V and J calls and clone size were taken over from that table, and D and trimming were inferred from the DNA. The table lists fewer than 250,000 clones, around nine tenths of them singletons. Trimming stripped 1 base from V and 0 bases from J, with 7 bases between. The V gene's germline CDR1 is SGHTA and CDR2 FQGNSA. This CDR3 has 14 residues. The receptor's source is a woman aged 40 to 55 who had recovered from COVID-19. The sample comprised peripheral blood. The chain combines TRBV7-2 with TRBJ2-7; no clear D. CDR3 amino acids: CASSLDGPSYEQYF. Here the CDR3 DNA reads TGTGCCAGCAGCTTAGATGGGCCCTCCTACGAGCAGTACTTC.